The rows below give T cell receptor beta chains drawn from one sample of a study of graft-versus-host responses after intestinal transplantation. Assay used: immunoSEQ multiplex PCR; TCRdb lists only in-frame clones, some missing. The sample consists of some 22,000 clones, approximately 40% of them appearing once. This sample comprised alloreactive CD8+ T cells from a mixed lymphocyte reaction culture, obtained before intestinal transplant. Receptors were obtained from a human patient who received an intestinal transplant. CDR3s include the opening cysteine and the closing phenylalanine or tryptophan.

TRBJ1-2 | TRBV5-5 | CASSLWGQGSGGYTF
TRBJ2-7 | TRBV28 | CASRQSGSHHEQYF
TRBJ2-5 | TRBV5-1 | CASSAQETQYF
TRBJ2-2 | TRBV5-6 | CASSSDHERFANTGELFF
TRBJ2-7 | TRBV7-9 | CASSSDGAEQYF
TRBJ2-7 | TRBV28 | CASSLRGPSEQYF
TRBJ1-2 | TRBV7-9 | CASSLAPNYGYTF
TRBJ2-2 | TRBV9 | CASSVEAERGWTGELFF
TRBJ2-5 | TRBV6-1 | CASSEEAGKWETQYF
TRBJ1-5 | TRBV28 | CASRDLLSNQPQHF
TRBJ2-7 | TRBV6-1 | CASKGLAVDEQYF
TRBJ2-7 | TRBV6-1 | CASSSPYTYEQYF
TRBJ2-7 | TRBV6-1 | CASRIGQGPYEQYF
TRBJ2-7 | TRBV10-1 | CASSRASGTYEQYF
TRBJ1-2 | TRBV7-9 | CASSPDVVNYGYTF
TRBJ2-2 | TRBV5-1 | CASSLGTSSGELFF
TRBJ2-7 | TRBV4-1 | CASSQDPLSSYEQYF
TRBJ2-4 | TRBV6-8 | CASSYYFTAKNIQYF
TRBJ2-4 | TRBV15 | CATSRDRGLGLADLAKNIQYF
TRBJ2-3 | TRBV4-1 | CASSQEERSTDTQYF
TRBJ1-2 | TRBV6-1 | CASRHSGGKLDGYTF
TRBJ2-7 | TRBV6-6 | CASTVGVGYEQYF
TRBJ2-7 | TRBV29-1 | CSVWSGSSYEQYF
TRBJ2-3 | TRBV20-1 | CSASRQLAQYF
TRBJ1-5 | TRBV19 | CASSISGLTSNQPQHF
TRBJ1-2 | TRBV2 | CASKLGTLSGYTF
TRBJ2-3 | TRBV27 | CASSLVGPTDTQYF
TRBJ1-2 | TRBV5-4 | CASSSDRGNYGYTF
TRBJ1-1 | TRBV11-3 | CASSLGGRGAFF
TRBJ2-3 | TRBV7-2 | CASSPAGLLTDTQYF
TRBJ2-7 | TRBV5-1 | CASSLGTGVSSYEQYF
TRBJ2-1 | TRBV10-3 | CAISIGLAHYNEQFF
TRBJ2-3 | TRBV10-1 | CASSAASDTQYF
TRBJ2-2 | TRBV5-4 | CASRPSGTNTGELFF
TRBJ1-1 | TRBV7-9 | CASSLVGQGVTEAFF
TRBJ1-3 | TRBV5-1 | CASSLDSHSSGNTIYF
TRBJ2-1 | TRBV6-4 | CASSAQTPEQFF
TRBJ2-7 | TRBV27 | CASSPRVDSYEQYF